The rows below give T cell receptor beta chains drawn from one sample of a study of metastatic and nonmetastatic thyroid tumors. TCRdb re-called the PCR reads through MiXCR. The sample lists about 14,000 clones, less than 4.5% occurring once. Material for sequencing was tumor tissue. The receptors stem from a female donor with papillary thyroid cancer or a benign thyroid nodule (not recorded which). Some clones in this sample may be carry-over from other donors' samples. CDR3s include the opening cysteine and the closing phenylalanine or tryptophan. The D gene is left open where the match is weak. Clone size is not always given. Where it is, it says once, few, many or a class for expanded clones.

TRBJ2-3 | TRBD2 | TRBV6-1 | - | CASGLAGTDTQYF | TGTGCCAGCGGACTAGCGGGCACAGATACGCAGTATTTT
TRBJ1-1 | - | TRBV27 | few | CASSLLNRNTEAFF | TGTGCCAGCAGTTTATTAAACAGAAACACTGAAGCTTTCTTT
TRBJ2-1 | TRBD1 | TRBV20-1 | medium-sized | CSASLLTGGARNEQFF | TGCAGTGCTAGCCTCCTAACAGGGGGCGCGAGGAATGAGCAGTTCTTC
TRBJ2-7 | TRBD2 | TRBV5-1 | medium-sized | CASSFRTSTDSYEQYF | TGCGCCAGCAGCTTTCGGACTAGCACCGACTCCTACGAGCAGTACTTC
TRBJ1-1 | - | TRBV6-1 | few | CARVGGGGTAAFF | TGTGCCAGGGTAGGGGGGGGAGGGACTGCAGCGTTCTTT
TRBJ2-1 | - | TRBV6-2/TRBV6-3 | few | CASSTTGSSYNEQFF | TGTGCCAGCAGTACCACAGGGAGCTCCTACAATGAGCAGTTCTTC
TRBJ2-7 | TRBD1 | TRBV3-1 | many | CASSQRTGGHEQYF | TGTGCCAGCAGCCAGCGGACAGGGGGCCACGAGCAGTACTTC
TRBJ2-7 | TRBD1 | TRBV15 | - | CATSSHRDRVHEQYF | TGTGCCACCAGCAGCCACCGGGACAGGGTGCACGAGCAGTACTTC
TRBJ1-1 | TRBD1 | TRBV4-1 | many | CASSQVFTGTEFTEAFF | TGCGCCAGCAGCCAAGTTTTTACCGGGACAGAGTTCACTGAAGCTTTCTTT
TRBJ1-5 | TRBD1 | TRBV24-1 | - | CATSEGTGFNQPQHF | TGTGCCACCAGTGAAGGGACAGGGTTCAATCAGCCCCAGCATTTT
TRBJ2-1 | - | TRBV3-1 | - | CASSMRQANEQFF | TGTGCCAGCAGCATGAGACAGGCCAATGAGCAGTTCTTC
TRBJ2-3 | - | TRBV27 | medium-sized | CASSLTRTNTQYF | TGTGCCAGCAGTTTAACTAGAACAAATACGCAGTATTTT
TRBJ2-1 | - | TRBV11-2 | few | CASSTPPGDEQFF | TGTGCCAGCAGCACACCACCAGGCGATGAGCAGTTCTTC
TRBJ1-1 | TRBD1 | TRBV18 | - | CASSPNQGANTEAFF | TGTGCCAGCTCACCAAATCAGGGGGCGAACACTGAAGCTTTCTTT
TRBJ1-1 | - | TRBV7-3 | - | CASSLTGGRGGGTEAFF | TGTGCCAGCAGCTTAACTGGAGGGCGAGGTGGAGGGACTGAAGCTTTCTTT
TRBJ2-1 | - | TRBV24-1 | few | CATSDARRNEQFF | TGTGCCACCAGTGATGCGCGGCGCAATGAGCAGTTCTTC
TRBJ2-2 | TRBD1 | TRBV6-2/TRBV6-3 | - | CASRSGGLPGELFF | TGTGCCAGCAGATCAGGGGGCCTGCCCGGGGAGCTGTTTTTT
TRBJ2-7 | TRBD1 | TRBV5-4 | few | CASTEGQGYEQYF | TGTGCCAGCACAGAGGGACAGGGTTACGAGCAGTACTTC
TRBJ2-7 | TRBD1 | TRBV20-1 | few | CSSPREVTGTYEQYF | TGCAGTTCTCCTCGAGAGGTGACAGGGACCTACGAGCAGTACTTC
TRBJ2-2 | TRBD2 | TRBV7-2 | - | CASSFRNSGRTKGELFF | TGTGCCAGCAGCTTTAGAAATAGCGGGAGGACTAAAGGGGAGCTGTTTTTT
TRBJ2-6 | - | TRBV5-1 | - | CASSLGASGANFLTF | TGCGCCAGCAGCTTGGGTGCCTCTGGTGCCAACTTCCTGACTTTC
TRBJ1-2 | - | TRBV6-5 | - | CASSSIQVGPVYGYTF | TGTGCCAGCAGTTCGATTCAAGTAGGGCCCGTTTATGGCTACACCTTC
TRBJ1-2 | - | TRBV28 | few | CASSSPVTF | TGTGCCAGCAGTTCCCCCGTCACCTTC
TRBJ2-7 | - | TRBV11-3 | few | CASSPGYEQYF | TGTGCCAGCAGCCCAGGCTACGAGCAGTACTTC
TRBJ2-1 | TRBD2 | TRBV6-1 | few | CASRFPGLAYNEQFF | TGTGCCAGCAGGTTCCCGGGACTAGCATACAATGAGCAGTTCTTC
TRBJ1-5 | TRBD1 | TRBV20-1 | few | CSALRDRGGQPQHF | TGCAGTGCTCTAAGGGACAGGGGCGGTCAGCCCCAGCATTTT
TRBJ1-6 | - | TRBV5-1 | few | CASRSTGANSPLHF | TGCGCCAGCAGGTCGACCGGGGCCAATTCACCCCTCCACTTT
TRBJ1-4 | - | TRBV20-1 | - | CSAQARVQLMKNCF | TGCAGTGCTCAAGCCAGAGTGCAACTAATGAAAAACTGTTTT
TRBJ2-7 | - | TRBV4-2 | few | CASSQDVGSYEQYF | TGTGCCAGCAGCCAAGACGTGGGATCCTACGAGCAGTACTTC
TRBJ1-1 | - | TRBV12-3/TRBV12-4 | few | CASSFWVRRGPNTEAFF | TGTGCCAGCAGTTTTTGGGTTCGACGGGGTCCGAACACTGAAGCTTTCTTT
TRBJ1-1 | - | TRBV30 | - | CAWSKRQPYTEAFF | TGTGCCTGGAGTAAAAGACAGCCCTACACTGAAGCTTTCTTT
TRBJ1-4 | TRBD1 | TRBV5-1 | many | CASSLEAGGGTNEKLFF | TGCGCCAGTAGCTTGGAGGCAGGGGGAGGAACTAACGAAAAACTGTTTTTT
TRBJ2-2 | - | TRBV24-1 | few | CATSDPGYNTGELFF | TGTGCCACCAGTGATCCGGGATACAACACCGGGGAGCTGTTTTTT
TRBJ1-1 | - | TRBV5-1 | few | CASSQPGQNTEAFF | TGCGCCAGCAGCCAACCAGGACAAAACACTGAAGCTTTCTTC
TRBJ1-2 | TRBD1 | TRBV20-1 | - | CSAWDRGNYGYTF | TGCAGTGCCTGGGACAGGGGCAACTATGGCTACACCTTC
TRBJ2-1 | TRBD2 | TRBV27 | - | CASSESSGGDNEQFF | TGTGCCAGCAGTGAATCTAGCGGAGGTGATAATGAGCAGTTCTTC
TRBJ1-1 | - | TRBV6-1 | many | CASLGGTEAFF | TGTGCCAGCTTAGGGGGGACTGAAGCTTTCTTT
TRBJ2-3 | TRBD1 | TRBV6-2/TRBV6-3 | - | CAAGTGVLRTQYF | TGTGCCGCCGGGACAGGGGTATTGCGGACGCAGTATTTT
TRBJ1-4 | TRBD1 | TRBV24-1 | few | CASSPGTGYEKLFF | TGTGCCAGCAGTCCCGGGACAGGGTATGAAAAACTGTTTTTT
TRBJ2-3 | - | TRBV12-3/TRBV12-4 | few | CASRPPSDTQYF | TGTGCCAGCAGGCCTCCGTCGGATACGCAGTACTTT
TRBJ2-3 | TRBD1 | TRBV6-1 | few | CASRTGGAGTDTQYF | TGTGCCAGCAGAACAGGGGGCGCGGGCACAGATACGCAGTATTTT
TRBJ2-7 | TRBD2 | TRBV7-2 | few | CASSLGREGWYEQYF | TGTGCCAGCAGCTTAGGGCGGGAGGGCTGGTACGAGCAGTACTTC
TRBJ2-7 | - | TRBV6-1 | few | CASSEKGRDEQYF | TGTGCCAGCAGTGAAAAAGGAAGGGACGAGCAGTACTTC
TRBJ2-3 | - | TRBV20-1 | few | CSASFVGAADTQYF | TGCAGTGCTAGTTTCGTGGGCGCGGCAGATACGCAGTATTTT
TRBJ2-7 | TRBD2 | TRBV2 | - | CASSAGTSKVEQYF | TGTGCCAGCAGTGCCGGGACTAGTAAAGTAGAGCAGTACTTC
TRBJ2-6 | - | TRBV19 | few | CASSDGRISGANVLTF | TGTGCCAGTAGTGATGGCAGAATATCTGGGGCCAACGTCCTGACTTTC
TRBJ1-1 | - | TRBV12-5 | - | CASGLSLTGAFF | TGTGCTAGTGGTTTGTCTCTTACAGGAGCTTTCTTT
TRBJ2-2 | - | TRBV27 | - | CASSLGRADGELFF | TGTGCCAGCAGTTTGGGCAGGGCGGACGGGGAGCTGTTTTTT
TRBJ1-2 | TRBD1 | TRBV28 | few | CASSSSEGAVRGGYTF | TGTGCCAGCAGCTCGTCGGAGGGGGCGGTTAGAGGTGGCTACACCTTC
TRBJ1-2 | - | TRBV6-1 | few | CASSELPPWDSYTF | TGTGCCAGCAGTGAATTACCCCCCTGGGATAGCTACACCTTC
TRBJ2-6 | - | TRBV12-5 | - | CASGRDTYGANVLTF | TGTGCTAGTGGTCGGGACACTTATGGGGCCAACGTCCTGACTTTC
TRBJ2-3 | TRBD2 | TRBV6-4 | - | CASSEGLAGGSDTQYF | TGTGCCAGCAGTGAAGGACTAGCGGGAGGGTCAGATACGCAGTATTTT
TRBJ2-7 | - | TRBV7-3 | - | CASSPSGSYEQYF | TGTGCCAGCAGCCCGTCGGGGTCCTACGAGCAGTACTTC
TRBJ1-6 | - | TRBV4-1 | - | CASSHTGVNSPLHF | TGCGCCAGCAGCCACACAGGTGTCAATTCACCCCTCCACTTT